The subject of this entry is one TCR beta chain. Trimming stripped 3 bases from V and 6 bases from J, with 14 bases between. Germline V gene sequence: CDR1 MNHEY, CDR2 SMNVEV (reference sequence). The CDR3 has 14 residues. This specimen comes from a study of Graves' ophthalmopathy and Graves' hyperthyroidism. The authors defined stable hyperthyroidism as no ophthalmopathy within 18 months of follow-up. RNA transcripts were the template, and TCR beta CDR3 regions were amplified from them. First-round RT-PCR relied on HTBI primers, and a second-round multiplex PCR came next. TCRdb re-called the multiplex PCR reads with MiXCR, one entry per CDR3 protein. Altogether 620,000 or so distinct CDR3 sequences are present, about a fifth being singletons, with the ten largest covering 7.1%.

The sequence came from a young woman with stable Graves' hyperthyroidism. Some clones in this sample may be carry-over from other donors' samples. This chain joins TRBV27 and TRBJ1-2, with D tentatively TRBD1 (5 bases). The sample taken for sequencing was peripheral blood. This CDR3 is CASSFGGIQDGYTF. The CDR3 DNA reads as TGTGCCAGCAGTTTTGGGGGGATTCAGGATGGCTACACCTTC.